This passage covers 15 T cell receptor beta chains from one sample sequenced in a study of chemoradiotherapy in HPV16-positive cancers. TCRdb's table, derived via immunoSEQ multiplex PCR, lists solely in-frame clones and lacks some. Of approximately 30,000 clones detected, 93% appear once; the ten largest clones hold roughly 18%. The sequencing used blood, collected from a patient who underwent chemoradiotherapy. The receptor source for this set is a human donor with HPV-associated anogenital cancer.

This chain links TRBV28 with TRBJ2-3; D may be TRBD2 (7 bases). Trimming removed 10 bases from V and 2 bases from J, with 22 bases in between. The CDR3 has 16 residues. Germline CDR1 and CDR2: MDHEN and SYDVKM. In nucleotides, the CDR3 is TGTGCCACCCATTTTGGGGGGGGGCCGGACACAGATACGCAGTATTTT. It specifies CATHFGGGPDTDTQYF.

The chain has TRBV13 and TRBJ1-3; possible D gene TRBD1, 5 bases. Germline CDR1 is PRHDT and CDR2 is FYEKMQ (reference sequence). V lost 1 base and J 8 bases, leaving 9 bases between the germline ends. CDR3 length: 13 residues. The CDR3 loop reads CASSLDLGDTIYF. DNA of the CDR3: TGTGCCAGCAGCTTAGATTTGGGGGACACCATATATTTT.

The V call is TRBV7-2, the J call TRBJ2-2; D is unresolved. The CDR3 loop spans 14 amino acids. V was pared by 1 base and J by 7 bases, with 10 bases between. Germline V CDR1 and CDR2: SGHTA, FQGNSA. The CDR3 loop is CASSLELGNGELFF. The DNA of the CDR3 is TGTGCCAGCAGCTTAGAACTGGGGAACGGGGAGCTGTTTTTT.

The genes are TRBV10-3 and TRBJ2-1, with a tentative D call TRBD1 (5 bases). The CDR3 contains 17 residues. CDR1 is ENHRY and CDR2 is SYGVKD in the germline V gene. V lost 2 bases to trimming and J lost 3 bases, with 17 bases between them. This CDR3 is CAISEKVLVTGYNEQFF. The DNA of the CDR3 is TGTGCCATCAGTGAGAAAGTTCTAGTAACAGGCTACAATGAGCAGTTCTTC.

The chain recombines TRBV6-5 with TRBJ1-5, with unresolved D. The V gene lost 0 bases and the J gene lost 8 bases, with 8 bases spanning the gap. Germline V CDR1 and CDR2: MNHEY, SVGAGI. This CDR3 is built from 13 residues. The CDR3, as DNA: TGTGCCAGCAGTTACTCGACTTCTGAGCCCCAGCATTTT. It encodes CASSYSTSEPQHF.

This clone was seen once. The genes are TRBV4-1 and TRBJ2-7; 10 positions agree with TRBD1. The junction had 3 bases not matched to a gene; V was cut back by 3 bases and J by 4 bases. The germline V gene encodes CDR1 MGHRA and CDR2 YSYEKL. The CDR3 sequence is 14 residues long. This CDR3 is CASSHAGQGYEQYF. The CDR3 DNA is TGCGCCAGCAGCCACGCGGGACAGGGGTACGAGCAGTACTTC.

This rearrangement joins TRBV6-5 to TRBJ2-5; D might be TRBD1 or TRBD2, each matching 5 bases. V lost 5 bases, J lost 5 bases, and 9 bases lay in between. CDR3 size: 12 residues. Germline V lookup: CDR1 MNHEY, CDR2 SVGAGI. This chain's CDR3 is CASSPGTETQYF. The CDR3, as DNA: TGTGCCAGCAGTCCTGGGACGGAGACCCAGTACTTC.

CDR3 region: CASSLGLVGGTGELFF. The CDR3 nucleotides are TGTGCCAGCAGCTTAGGTCTCGTTGGGGGAACCGGGGAGCTGTTTTTT. The J gene is TRBJ2-2, the V gene TRBV5-5; D is possibly TRBD1 or TRBD2 (5 bases each). The length of the CDR3 is 16 residues. CDR1 and CDR2 (germline): SGHKS, YYEKEE (reference sequence). V was pared by 2 bases and J by 5 bases, with 16 bases between. Supplemented by reference TRBV5-5 and TRBJ2-2, the full variable domain reads DAGVTQSPTHLIKTRGQQVTLRCSPISGHKSVSWYQQVLGQGPQFIFQYYEKEERGRGNFPDRFSARQFPNYSSELNVNALLLGDSALYLCASSLGLVGGTGELFFGEGSRLTVL.

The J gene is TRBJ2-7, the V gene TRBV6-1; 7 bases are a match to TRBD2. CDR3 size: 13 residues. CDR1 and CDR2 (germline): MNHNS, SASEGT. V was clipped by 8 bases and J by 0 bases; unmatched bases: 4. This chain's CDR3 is CASSGGNSYEQYF. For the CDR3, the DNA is TGTGCCAGCTCGGGAGGCAACTCCTACGAGCAGTACTTC.

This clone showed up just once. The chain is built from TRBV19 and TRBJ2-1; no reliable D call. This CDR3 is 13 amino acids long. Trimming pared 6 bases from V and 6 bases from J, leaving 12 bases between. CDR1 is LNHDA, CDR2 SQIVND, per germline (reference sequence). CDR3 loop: CASSQNRVNEQFF. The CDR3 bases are TGTGCCAGTAGCCAAAATCGGGTCAATGAGCAGTTCTTC.

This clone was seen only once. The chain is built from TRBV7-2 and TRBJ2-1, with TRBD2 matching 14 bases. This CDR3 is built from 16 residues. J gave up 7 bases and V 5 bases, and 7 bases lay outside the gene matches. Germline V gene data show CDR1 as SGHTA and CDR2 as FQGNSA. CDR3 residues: CASSTPGLAGGNEQFF. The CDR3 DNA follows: TGTGCCAGCAGCACCCCCGGACTAGCGGGGGGTAATGAGCAGTTCTTC.

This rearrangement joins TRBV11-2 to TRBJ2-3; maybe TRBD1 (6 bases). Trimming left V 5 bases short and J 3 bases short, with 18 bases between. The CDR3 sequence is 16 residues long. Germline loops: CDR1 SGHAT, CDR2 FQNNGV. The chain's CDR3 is CASSPRRRGGTDTQYF. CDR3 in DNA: TGTGCCAGCAGCCCTAGGAGGAGAGGGGGAACAGATACGCAGTATTTT.

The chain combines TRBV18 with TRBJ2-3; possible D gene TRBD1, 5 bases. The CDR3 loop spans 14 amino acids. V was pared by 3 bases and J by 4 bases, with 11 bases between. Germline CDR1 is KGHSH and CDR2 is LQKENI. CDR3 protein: CASSPRQGADTQYF. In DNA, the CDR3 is TGTGCCAGCTCACCTCGGCAGGGCGCAGATACGCAGTATTTT.

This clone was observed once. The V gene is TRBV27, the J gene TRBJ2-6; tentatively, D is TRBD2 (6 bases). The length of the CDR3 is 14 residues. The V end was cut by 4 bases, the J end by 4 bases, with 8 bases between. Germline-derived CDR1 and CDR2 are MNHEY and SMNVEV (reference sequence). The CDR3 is CASSWGRGANVLTF. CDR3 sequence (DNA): TGTGCCAGCAGTTGGGGGAGGGGGGCCAACGTCCTGACTTTC.

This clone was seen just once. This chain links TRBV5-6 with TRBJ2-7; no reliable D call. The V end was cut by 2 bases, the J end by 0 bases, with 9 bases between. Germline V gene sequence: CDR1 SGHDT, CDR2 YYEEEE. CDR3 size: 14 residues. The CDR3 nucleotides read TGTGCCAGCAGCTTTAACAACCCCTCCTACGAGCAGTACTTC. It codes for CASSFNNPSYEQYF.